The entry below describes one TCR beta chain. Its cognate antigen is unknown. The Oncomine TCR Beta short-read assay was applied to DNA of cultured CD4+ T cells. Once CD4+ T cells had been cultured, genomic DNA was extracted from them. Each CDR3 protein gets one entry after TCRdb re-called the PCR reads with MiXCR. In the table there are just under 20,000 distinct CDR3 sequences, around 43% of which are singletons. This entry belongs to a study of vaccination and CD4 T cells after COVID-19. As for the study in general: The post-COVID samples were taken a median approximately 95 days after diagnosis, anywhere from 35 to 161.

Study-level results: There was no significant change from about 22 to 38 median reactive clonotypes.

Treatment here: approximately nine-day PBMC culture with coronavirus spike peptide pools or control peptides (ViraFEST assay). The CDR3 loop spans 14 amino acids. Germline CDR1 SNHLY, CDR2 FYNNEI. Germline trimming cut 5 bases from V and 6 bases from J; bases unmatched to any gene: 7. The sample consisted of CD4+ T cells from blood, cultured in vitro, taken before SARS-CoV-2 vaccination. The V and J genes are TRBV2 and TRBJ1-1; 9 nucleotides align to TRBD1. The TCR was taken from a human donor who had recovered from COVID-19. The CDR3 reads CASSTGGGSAEAFF. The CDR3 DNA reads TGTGCCAGCAGTACAGGGGGCGGATCCGCTGAAGCTTTCTTT.